This T cell receptor beta chain was recorded in a study of blood T cell repertoires in COVID-19. The sample holds one count of this clone. The CDR3 sequence is 13 residues long. Trimming stripped 5 bases from V and 4 bases from J, with 8 bases between. CDR1 SGHAT and CDR2 FQNNGV come from the germline V gene. Profiling relied on immunoSEQ multiplex PCR, and the TCRdb table lists in-frame clones only, not all of them. The sample has 200,000 to 300,000 clones; about 87% are singletons. The clonotype was recovered from a woman between 25 and 40 years old with COVID-19, enrolled during active disease. The rearrangement links TRBV11-2 to TRBJ1-4; tentative D call: TRBD1 (6 bases). The sequenced sample consisted of peripheral blood. The CDR3 region has the DNA TGTGCCAGCAGCCAGGGGTTTAATGAAAAACTGTTTTTT. Translating gives CASSQGFNEKLFF.